The 14 T cell receptor beta chains presented below share a single source sample, sequenced in a study of blood T cell repertoires in COVID-19. Method: immunoSEQ multiplex PCR; TCRdb's copy keeps in-frame clones and lacks some. The table records 200,000 to 300,000 clones, around 85% of them present only once. The sample was peripheral blood. Receptors were obtained from a woman aged 55-69 years with active or convalescent COVID-19.

The chain is built from TRBV5-1 and TRBJ2-2, with D unclear. Germline V gene data show CDR1 as SGHRS and CDR2 as YFSETQ. This CDR3 contains 17 residues. Trimming removed 3 bases from V and 4 bases from J, with 19 bases in between. The CDR3 spells CASSSPGRGLGTGELFF. As DNA, the CDR3 is TGCGCCAGCAGCTCCCCCGGAAGAGGTTTGGGCACCGGGGAGCTGTTTTTT.

The gene calls are TRBV19 and TRBJ2-3; 7 positions agree with TRBD1. The length of the CDR3 is 14 residues. V was pared by 6 bases and J by 6 bases, with 9 bases of the junction left unmatched. CDR1 is LNHDA and CDR2 is SQIVND in the germline V gene (reference sequence). The CDR3 loop is CASRTDRLVDTQYF. Here the CDR3 DNA reads TGTGCCAGTAGAACGGACAGGCTGGTCGATACGCAGTATTTT.

V usage is TRBV7-2 and J usage is TRBJ2-7, with TRBD2 matching over 14 bases. V lost 5 bases and J lost 6; bases outside the gene matches: 9. This CDR3 has 16 amino acids. Germline values: CDR1 SGHTA, CDR2 FQGNSA. The DNA for the CDR3 is TGTGCCAGCAGCCTGGGACTAGCGGGAGAGGTCTCCGAGCAGTACTTC. This encodes CASSLGLAGEVSEQYF.

This clone was recorded only once. This sequence joins TRBV13 and TRBJ2-7; weak D call: TRBD1 (5 bases). CDR3 length: 13 amino acids. Germline values: CDR1 PRHDT, CDR2 FYEKMQ (reference sequence). Trimming took off 5 bases at V and 2 bases at J, with 10 bases between the two ends. This CDR3 reads CASSDQQAYEQYF. The DNA for the CDR3 is TGTGCCAGCAGCGATCAACAGGCCTACGAGCAGTACTTC. The complete variable domain, with remaining parts taken from reference TRBV13 and TRBJ2-7, reads AAGVIQSPRHLIKEKRETATLKCYPIPRHDTVYWYQQGPGQDPQFLISFYEKMQSDKGSIPDRFSAQQFSDYHSELNMSSLELGDSALYFCASSDQQAYEQYFGPGTRLTVT.

V is TRBV3-1 (or the pseudogene TRBV3-2) and J is TRBJ2-1, with 12 bases identical to TRBD2. The ends lost 8 bases at V and 6 bases at J; junction bases unmatched: 2. Per germline, CDR1 LGHDT and CDR2 YNNKEL (reference sequence). The CDR3 is 13 amino acids. CDR3 DNA: TGTGCCAGCGGGACTAGCGGGCCCAATGAGCAGTTCTTC. Protein sequence: CASGTSGPNEQFF.

The chain uses TRBV28 and TRBJ1-1; the D gene is possibly TRBD1 (5 bases). CDR1 is MDHEN and CDR2 is SYDVKM in the germline V gene. Deletions cut 2 bases from V and 3 bases from J, with 10 bases between. The CDR3 has 14 amino acids. CDR3 DNA: TGTGCCAGCAGTTTAAGGGGCCAGCACACTGAAGCTTTCTTT. As protein: CASSLRGQHTEAFF.

At least ten counts were recorded for this clone. The chain recombines TRBV19 with TRBJ2-1, with TRBD1 identical over 9 bases. The trim removed 9 bases at V and 3 bases at J, leaving 12 bases unmatched. This CDR3 is 16 amino acids long. The germline V gene encodes CDR1 LNHDA and CDR2 SQIVND (reference sequence). This CDR3 reads CASRAPGTGLYNEQFF. The CDR3 DNA sequence: TGTGCCAGCCGAGCCCCCGGGACAGGGCTCTACAATGAGCAGTTCTTC.

The chain combines TRBV7-9 with TRBJ2-3; TRBD2 might be the D (5 bases). The V gene lost 6 bases and the J gene lost 5 bases, with 9 bases spanning the gap. Germline V lookup: CDR1 SEHNR, CDR2 FQNEAQ (reference sequence). The length of the CDR3 is 12 residues. The CDR3: CASRRGRDTQYF. The CDR3 DNA follows: TGTGCCAGCAGGCGAGGGAGAGATACGCAGTATTTT.

The genes are TRBV11-2 and TRBJ2-4; TRBD1 aligns across 8 bases. Germline V gene lookup returns CDR1 SGHAT and CDR2 FQNNGV. The V gene end was trimmed by 4 bases and the J gene end by 11 bases; junction bases not matched to a gene: 4. The CDR3 length is 12 residues. The CDR3 is CASSSTGAVQYF. The CDR3 DNA follows: TGTGCCAGCAGCTCGACAGGGGCCGTTCAGTACTTC.

The chain employs TRBV21-1 and TRBJ2-7; the table's D gene call, TRBD2, was not cross checked with the DNA. TRBV21-1 is a known pseudogene. This CDR3 region has 13 residues. In nucleotides, the CDR3 is TGTGCCAGCAGCCTTGAGGCGGGAGGGGAGCAGTACTTC. Its translation: CASSLEAGGEQYF.

The J gene is TRBJ1-1, the V gene TRBV5-1, with D perhaps TRBD1 (6 bases). V gave up 3 bases and J gave up 7 bases, with 19 bases separating them. Germline V lookup: CDR1 SGHRS, CDR2 YFSETQ. The CDR3 is 15 amino acids. DNA for the CDR3: TGCGCCAGCAGCTCGGGAACAGGGATGGTAGGTGAAGCTTTCTTT. It codes for CASSSGTGMVGEAFF.

The chain links TRBV6-6 to TRBJ2-1; 9 bases match TRBD1. CDR1 and CDR2 from the germline V gene are MNHNY and SVGAGI (reference sequence). Trimming removed 4 bases from V and 6 bases from J; junction bases left unmatched: 7. The CDR3 has 15 amino acids. The CDR3 nucleotides are TGTGCCAGCAGTTCCCGGGACAGGGTCGGCAATGAGCAGTTCTTC. Amino acids: CASSSRDRVGNEQFF.

The V call is TRBV7-8, the J call TRBJ2-4; D gene ambiguous. The CDR3 covers 16 residues. The V end was cut by 5 bases, the J end by 0 bases, with 14 bases between. CDR1 is SGHVS and CDR2 is FQNEAQ in the germline V gene. The CDR3 protein is CASSPRRVLAKNIQYF. CDR3 sequence (DNA): TGTGCCAGCAGCCCCCGTCGGGTTCTAGCCAAAAACATTCAGTACTTC.

The CDR3 DNA is TGCGCCAGCAGCTCCGGACTAAGCACAGATACGCAGTATTTT. Its translation is CASSSGLSTDTQYF. The chain combines TRBV5-1 with TRBJ2-3; a possible D gene is TRBD2 (6 bases). The germline V and J ends were trimmed by 3 bases and 0 bases, with 8 bases remaining between them. The CDR3 is 14 residues long. Looked up from germline, CDR1 is SGHRS and CDR2 is YFSETQ. The full variable domain, in which reference TRBV5-1 and TRBJ2-3 provide the parts outside the CDR3, is KAGVTQTPRYLIKTRGQQVTLSCSPISGHRSVSWYQQTPGQGLQFLFEYFSETQRNKGNFPGRFSGRQFSNSRSEMNVSTLELGDSALYLCASSSGLSTDTQYFGPGTRLTVL.